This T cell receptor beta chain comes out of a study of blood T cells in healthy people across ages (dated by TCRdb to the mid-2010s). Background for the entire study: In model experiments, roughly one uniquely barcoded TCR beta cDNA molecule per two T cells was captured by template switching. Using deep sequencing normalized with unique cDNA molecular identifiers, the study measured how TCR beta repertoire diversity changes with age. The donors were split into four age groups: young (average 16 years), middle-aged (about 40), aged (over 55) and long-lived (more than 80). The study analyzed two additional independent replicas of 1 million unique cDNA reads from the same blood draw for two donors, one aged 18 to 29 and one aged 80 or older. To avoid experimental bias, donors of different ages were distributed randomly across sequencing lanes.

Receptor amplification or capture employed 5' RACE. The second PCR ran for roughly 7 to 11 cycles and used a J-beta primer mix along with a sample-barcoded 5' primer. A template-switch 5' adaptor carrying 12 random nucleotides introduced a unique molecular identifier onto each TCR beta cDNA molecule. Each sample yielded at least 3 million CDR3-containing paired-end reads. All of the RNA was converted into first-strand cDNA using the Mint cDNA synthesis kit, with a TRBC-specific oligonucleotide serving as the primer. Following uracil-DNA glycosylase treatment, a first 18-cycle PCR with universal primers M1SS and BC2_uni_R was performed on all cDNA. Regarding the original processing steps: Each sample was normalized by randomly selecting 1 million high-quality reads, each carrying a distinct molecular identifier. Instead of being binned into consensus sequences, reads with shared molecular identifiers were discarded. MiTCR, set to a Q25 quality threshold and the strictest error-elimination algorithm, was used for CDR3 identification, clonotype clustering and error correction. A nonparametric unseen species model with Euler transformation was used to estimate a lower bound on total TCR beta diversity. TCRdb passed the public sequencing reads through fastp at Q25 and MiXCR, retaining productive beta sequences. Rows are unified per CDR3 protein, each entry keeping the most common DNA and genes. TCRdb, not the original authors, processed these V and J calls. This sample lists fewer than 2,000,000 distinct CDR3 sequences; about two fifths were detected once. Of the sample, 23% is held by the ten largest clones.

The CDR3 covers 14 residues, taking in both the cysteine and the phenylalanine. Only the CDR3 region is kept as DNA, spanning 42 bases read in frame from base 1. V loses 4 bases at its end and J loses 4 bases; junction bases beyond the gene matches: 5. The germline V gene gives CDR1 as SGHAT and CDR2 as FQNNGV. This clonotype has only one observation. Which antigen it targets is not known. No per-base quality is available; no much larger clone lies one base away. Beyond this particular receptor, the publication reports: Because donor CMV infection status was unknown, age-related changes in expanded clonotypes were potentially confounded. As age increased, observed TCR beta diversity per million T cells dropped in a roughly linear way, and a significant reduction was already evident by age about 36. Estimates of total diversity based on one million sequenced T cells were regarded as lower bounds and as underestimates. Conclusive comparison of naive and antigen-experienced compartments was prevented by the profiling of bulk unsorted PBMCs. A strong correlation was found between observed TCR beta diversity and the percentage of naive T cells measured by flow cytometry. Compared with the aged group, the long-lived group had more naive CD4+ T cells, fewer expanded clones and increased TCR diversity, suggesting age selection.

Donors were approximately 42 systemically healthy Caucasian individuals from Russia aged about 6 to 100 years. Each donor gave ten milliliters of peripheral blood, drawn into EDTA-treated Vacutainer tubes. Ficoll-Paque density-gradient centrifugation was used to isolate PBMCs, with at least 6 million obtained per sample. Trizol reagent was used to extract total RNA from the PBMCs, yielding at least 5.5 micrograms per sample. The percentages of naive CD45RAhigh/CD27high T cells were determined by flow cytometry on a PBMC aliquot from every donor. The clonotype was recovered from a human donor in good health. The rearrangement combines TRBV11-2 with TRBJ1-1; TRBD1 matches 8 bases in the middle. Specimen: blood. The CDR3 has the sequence CASSSNDRGTEAFF. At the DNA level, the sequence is TGTGCCAGCAGCTCTAATGACAGGGGCACTGAAGCTTTCTTT.